What follows describes a single TCR beta chain. The protocol was immunoSEQ multiplex PCR, while the TCRdb copy is restricted to in-frame clones and leaves out a portion. Of some 170,000 clones listed, roughly 80% are singletons. The record originates from a study of blood T cell repertoires in COVID-19. Germline values: CDR1 LNHDA, CDR2 SQIVND (reference sequence). V was pared by 2 bases and J by 3 bases, with 3 bases of the junction left unmatched. The CDR3 has 15 amino acids. The V and J genes are TRBV19 and TRBJ2-2; 7 positions agree with TRBD1. Sample: peripheral blood. The receptor was isolated from a woman in her forties with COVID-19, enrolled during active disease. The CDR3 loop is CASSIMGQYTGELFF. Written as DNA, the CDR3 is TGTGCCAGTAGTATAATGGGACAGTACACCGGGGAGCTGTTTTTT.